Following are 11 T cell receptor beta chains from one sample sequenced in a study of beta chain features in type 1 diabetes. Overall study findings and caveats: Moderate but significant shortening of TCRB CDR3s was recorded in all four CD4+ subsets from Type 1 diabetes patients.

Of the isolated RNA, all was reverse transcribed, and so the sequenced material was expressed TCRB transcripts. The protocol was immunoSEQ multiplex PCR, while the TCRdb copy is restricted to in-frame clones and leaves out a portion. The sample lists 280,000 or so clones, around 16% occurring once. Their antigens are not known. Specimen: naive CD4+ T cells from blood. These receptors were collected from a man aged 18 to 30 with type 1 diabetes.

Details on this clone: The same CDR3 can be traced to other DNA sequences in this sample. V gene TRBV9 combines with J gene TRBJ2-2, with D tentatively TRBD1 (5 bases). The length of the CDR3 is 13 residues. Germline V gene lookup returns CDR1 SGDLS and CDR2 YYNGEE. V lost 1 base, J lost 5 bases, and 6 bases lay in between. CDR3: CASSVSGTGELFF. CDR3 nucleotides: TGTGCCAGCAGCGTATCAGGGACCGGGGAGCTGTTTTTT.

This clone occurred a few times. V usage is TRBV5-4 and J usage is TRBJ1-6; 7 positions match TRBD1. In germline, CDR1 is SGHNT, CDR2 YYREEE (reference sequence). The trim removed 4 bases at V and 12 bases at J, leaving 4 bases unmatched. The CDR3 covers 12 residues. CDR3 in amino acids: CASSRQGQPLHF. The CDR3 nucleotides are TGTGCCAGCAGCCGACAGGGCCAACCCCTCCACTTT.

This clone was seen a few times. The V gene is TRBV5-1, the J gene TRBJ1-6, with 8 positions matching TRBD1. Germline trimming cut 2 bases from V and 6 bases from J; bases unmatched to any gene: 7. The CDR3 has 16 residues. The germline gives CDR1 SGHRS, CDR2 YFSETQ. The DNA for the CDR3 is TGCGCCAGCAGCTTTTCGCAGGGGGCGGGTAATTCACCCCTCCACTTT. Its translation: CASSFSQGAGNSPLHF.

V and J are TRBV30 and TRBJ1-5, with a possible D match to TRBD1 (6 bases). Germline assignment: CDR1 GTSNPN and CDR2 SVGIG (reference sequence). The CDR3 spans 15 residues. Trimming removed 6 bases from V and 6 bases from J, with 21 bases in between. The CDR3 bases are TGTGCCTGTTCTCCTTGGGCAGGGGCATCTCAGCCCCAGCATTTT. Protein: CACSPWAGASQPQHF.

The V call is TRBV19, the J call TRBJ2-1; D is possibly TRBD2 (5 bases). The ends were cut back, 5 bases at V and 0 bases at J, with 11 bases in the middle. The CDR3 is 15 residues long. Germline CDR1 is LNHDA and CDR2 is SQIVND (reference sequence). The CDR3 bases are TGTGCCAGTAGTTTGAAGCGGAGCTCCTACAATGAGCAGTTCTTC. The encoded protein is CASSLKRSSYNEQFF. The whole variable domain, remainder taken from reference TRBV19 and TRBJ2-1, is DGGITQSPKYLFRKEGQNVTLSCEQNLNHDAMYWYRQDPGQGLRLIYYSQIVNDFQKGDIAEGYSVSREKKESFPLTVTSAQKNPTAFYLCASSLKRSSYNEQFFGPGTRLTVL.

This chain links TRBV18 with TRBJ2-7, with D maybe TRBD1 (6 bases). Trimming stripped 8 bases from V and 4 bases from J, with 12 bases between. The CDR3 extends over 12 amino acids. Germline CDR1 is KGHSH and CDR2 is LQKENI. The CDR3 bases are TGTGCCAGCCAAGGACAGTCGTACGAGCAGTACTTC. It specifies CASQGQSYEQYF.

This clone has a handful of counts. The chain uses TRBV30 and TRBJ2-7; D is undetermined. V lost 2 bases to trimming and J lost 2 bases, with 7 bases between them. CDR1 is GTSNPN and CDR2 is SVGIG in the germline V gene (reference sequence). This CDR3 spans 12 amino acids. The CDR3 is CAWSPYAYEQYF. In DNA form, the CDR3 reads TGTGCCTGGAGTCCTTATGCCTACGAGCAGTACTTC. Complete variable domain (other parts from reference TRBV30 and TRBJ2-7): SQTIHQWPATLVQPVGSPLSLECTVEGTSNPNLYWYRQAAGRGLQLLFYSVGIGQISSEVPQNLSASRPQDRQFILSSKKLLLSDSGFYLCAWSPYAYEQYFGPGTRLTVT.

This clone was seen a few times. CDR3 coding DNA: TGTGCCGCTTCCGGGGGGCCCACAGATACGCAGTATTTT. The encoded protein is CAASGGPTDTQYF. The J gene is TRBJ2-3, the V gene TRBV9, with D perhaps matching TRBD2 (7 bases). The germline V and J ends were trimmed by 10 bases and 2 bases, with 14 bases remaining between them. The CDR3 is made up of 13 amino acids. CDR1 SGDLS and CDR2 YYNGEE come from the germline V gene.

This clone has just a few counts. The J gene is TRBJ2-7, the V gene TRBV9, with D perhaps matching TRBD2 (6 bases). The CDR3 sequence is 17 residues long. Trimming removed 0 bases from V and 0 bases from J, with 16 bases in between. Germline CDR1 SGDLS, CDR2 YYNGEE. Here the CDR3 reads CASSVGGSGAPSYEQYF. The CDR3 DNA follows: TGTGCCAGCAGCGTAGGTGGTAGCGGAGCCCCCTCCTACGAGCAGTACTTC.

This clone was observed a handful of times. This chain joins TRBV15 and TRBJ2-3, with 7 positions matching TRBD2. Germline V gene lookup returns CDR1 LNHNV and CDR2 YYDKDF (reference sequence). The CDR3 sequence is 17 residues long. Trimming removed 3 bases from V and 0 bases from J; junction bases left unmatched: 9. CDR3 in amino acids: CATSSLSPRESTDTQYF. CDR3 sequence (DNA): TGTGCCACCAGCAGTCTATCTCCGCGGGAGAGCACAGATACGCAGTATTTT.

The chain uses TRBV7-9 and TRBJ2-2, with D uncertain. The CDR3 runs 16 residues. CDR1 and CDR2 from the germline V gene are SEHNR and FQNEAQ (reference sequence). V lost 0 bases, J lost 0 bases, and 8 bases lay in between. Here the CDR3 reads CASSLAYTANTGELFF. The CDR3 nucleotides read TGTGCCAGCAGCTTAGCGTACACCGCGAACACCGGGGAGCTGTTTTTT.